This TCR beta chain was obtained from a study of technical replicates of blood from a few donors. This clone was seen a few times. Clones were read by immunoSEQ multiplex PCR, and TCRdb kept only the in-frame ones, dropping some. The data hold tens of thousands of clones, with roughly 92% observed a single time. V lost 4 bases to trimming and J lost 11 bases, with 14 bases between them. Germline V lookup: CDR1 LNHNV, CDR2 YYDKDF (reference sequence). The CDR3 has 12 residues. Sequencing input: T cells isolated from PBMCs. The chain combines TRBV15 with TRBJ1-1; D unresolved. The clonotype was recovered from a human donor in good health. Written as DNA, the CDR3 is TGTGCCACCAGCACCTCAGCGCGAGAGGCTTTCTTT. The encoded protein is CATSTSAREAFF.